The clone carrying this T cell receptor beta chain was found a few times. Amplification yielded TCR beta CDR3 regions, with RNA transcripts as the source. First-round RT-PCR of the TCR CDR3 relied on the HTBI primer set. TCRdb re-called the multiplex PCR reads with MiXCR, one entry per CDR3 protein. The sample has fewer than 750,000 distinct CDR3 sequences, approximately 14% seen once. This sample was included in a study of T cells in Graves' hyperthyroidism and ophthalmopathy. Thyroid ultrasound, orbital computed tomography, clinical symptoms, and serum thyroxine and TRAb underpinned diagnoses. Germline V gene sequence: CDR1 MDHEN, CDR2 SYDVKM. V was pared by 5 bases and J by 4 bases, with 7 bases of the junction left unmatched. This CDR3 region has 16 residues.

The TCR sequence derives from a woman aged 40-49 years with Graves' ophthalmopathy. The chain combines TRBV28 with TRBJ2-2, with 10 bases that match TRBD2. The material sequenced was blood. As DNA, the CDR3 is TGTGCCAGCAGTAAACCACTAGCGGGATTCACCGGGGAGCTGTTTTTT. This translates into CASSKPLAGFTGELFF.